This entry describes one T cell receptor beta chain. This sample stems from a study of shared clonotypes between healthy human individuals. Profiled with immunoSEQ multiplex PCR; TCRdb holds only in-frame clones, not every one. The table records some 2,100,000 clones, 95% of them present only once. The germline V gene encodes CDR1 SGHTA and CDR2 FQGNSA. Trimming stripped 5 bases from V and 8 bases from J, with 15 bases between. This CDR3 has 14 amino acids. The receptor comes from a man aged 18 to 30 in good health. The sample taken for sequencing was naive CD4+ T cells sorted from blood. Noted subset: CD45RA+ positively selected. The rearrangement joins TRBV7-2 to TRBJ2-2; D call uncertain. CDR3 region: CASSQVGSSGELFF. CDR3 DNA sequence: TGTGCCAGCAGCCAAGTGGGATCAAGTGGGGAGCTGTTTTTT.